Listed here are 20 T cell receptor beta chains from one sample, sequenced in a study of chemoradiotherapy in HPV16-positive cancers. Using immunoSEQ multiplex PCR, the repertoire was profiled, and TCRdb retains in-frame clones only, with some absent. This table has under 8,000 clones, around 70% appearing once. Sequences were derived from tumor tissue, sampled from a patient who underwent chemoradiotherapy. Receptors were obtained from a human donor with HPV-associated anogenital cancer.

V gene TRBV12-5 combines with J gene TRBJ2-1, with 7 bases fitting TRBD1. J gave up 12 bases and V 3 bases, and 5 bases lay outside the gene matches. Germline V gene data show CDR1 as LGHNT and CDR2 as FRNRAP. This CDR3 has 12 residues. The CDR3: CASGFPGTVQFF. The CDR3 DNA reads TGTGCTAGTGGTTTTCCTGGGACAGTGCAGTTCTTC.

The chain links TRBV10-3 to TRBJ2-7; D is unclear. CDR1 and CDR2 (germline): ENHRY, SYGVKD. Trimming shortened V by 6 bases and J by 5 bases, and 14 bases separated the two germline ends. The CDR3 runs 13 residues. CDR3 in amino acids: CAISDTTRDEQYF. CDR3 DNA sequence: TGTGCCATCAGCGATACGACTCGGGACGAGCAGTACTTC.

The chain is built from TRBV5-1 and TRBJ2-7; D not resolved. V dropped 4 bases and J dropped 5 bases, with 13 bases sitting between them. CDR3 size: 13 residues. Germline assignment: CDR1 SGHRS and CDR2 YFSETQ. CDR3 coding DNA: TGCGCCAGCAGCCCCGCCAACCCCCACGAGCAGTACTTC. Its translation: CASSPANPHEQYF. The full variable domain, its missing parts supplied by reference TRBV5-1 and TRBJ2-7, is KAGVTQTPRYLIKTRGQQVTLSCSPISGHRSVSWYQQTPGQGLQFLFEYFSETQRNKGNFPGRFSGRQFSNSRSEMNVSTLELGDSALYLCASSPANPHEQYFGPGTRLTVT.

V gene TRBV19 combines with J gene TRBJ2-2, with D hard to call. This CDR3 comprises 14 residues. Germline values: CDR1 LNHDA, CDR2 SQIVND (reference sequence). Trimming removed 3 bases at V and 0 bases at J, with 5 bases between. In nucleotides, the CDR3 is TGTGCCAGTAGTATTCCTCCGAACACCGGGGAGCTGTTTTTT. The encoded protein is CASSIPPNTGELFF.

Judged by abundance, this clone is large. This chain uses TRBV2 with TRBJ1-5; no clear D. The CDR3 totals 16 residues. CDR1 and CDR2 (germline): SNHLY, FYNNEI. Trimming cost V 6 bases and J 3 bases, with 18 bases left between them. The CDR3 sequence is CASREVVGRPNQPQHF. The CDR3 DNA is TGTGCCAGCAGGGAGGTTGTCGGTAGGCCCAATCAGCCCCAGCATTTT.

V is TRBV11-3 and J is TRBJ2-7; TRBD2 matches at 11 bases. Per the germline V gene, CDR1 is SGHNT and CDR2 is YENEEA. CDR3 length: 15 residues. Trimming at V came to 3 bases and at J to 1 base, leaving 2 bases not matched to a gene. The CDR3 DNA follows: TGTGCCAGCAGCTTGGGACTAGCGGCTTCCTACGAGCAGTACTTC. This translates into CASSLGLAASYEQYF.

The V and J genes are TRBV27 and TRBJ2-1; 11 bases are a match to TRBD2. Trimming cost V 2 bases and J 4 bases; bases outside gene matches: 16. Per germline, CDR1 MNHEY and CDR2 SMNVEV (reference sequence). This CDR3 is built from 20 residues. The CDR3 reads CASSLTPGLAEGPGYNEQFF. The CDR3 DNA sequence: TGTGCCAGCAGTTTAACCCCGGGACTAGCGGAAGGGCCAGGGTACAATGAGCAGTTCTTC.

The CDR3 loop is CASRRTGEGAKNIQYF. The CDR3 bases are TGTGCCAGCAGACGGACAGGGGAAGGGGCCAAAAACATTCAGTACTTC. The rearrangement uses TRBV5-6 and TRBJ2-4, with 9 bases that match TRBD1. This CDR3 region has 16 residues. Per the germline V gene, CDR1 is SGHDT and CDR2 is YYEEEE. V trimming: 5 bases; J trimming: 1 base; junction bases outside the gene matches: 7.

The chain combines TRBV10-1 with TRBJ2-1, with 7 bases fitting TRBD2. This CDR3 is built from 14 residues. V gave up 5 bases and J gave up 8 bases; unmatched junction bases: 9. The V gene's germline CDR1 is WNHNN and CDR2 SYGVQD (reference sequence). The CDR3 reads CASSLSGTWDEQFF. In DNA form, the CDR3 reads TGCGCCAGCAGTTTGAGCGGGACTTGGGATGAGCAGTTCTTC.

This clone is judged medium-sized. The CDR3 region has the DNA TGTGCCAGCAGTACCTACGGGACTAGCGTGAGCACAGATACGCAGTATTTT. This sequence encodes CASSTYGTSVSTDTQYF. The chain has TRBV25-1 and TRBJ2-3; 10 bases fit TRBD2. The J segment lost 0 bases and the V segment lost 5 bases, leaving 8 bases of the junction unmatched. The CDR3 consists of 17 residues. Looked up from germline, CDR1 is MGHDK and CDR2 is SYGVNS.

This chain connects TRBV18 to TRBJ2-7; D remains unclear. Germline assignment: CDR1 KGHSH and CDR2 LQKENI. The V end lost 3 bases, the J end lost 11 bases, and 11 bases lay between the germline ends. The CDR3 extends over 11 amino acids. The CDR3 bases are TGTGCCAGCTCACCGGGTGACTGGGAGTACTTC. It codes for CASSPGDWEYF.

The chain links TRBV21-1 to TRBJ2-5; TRBD2, the D gene given by the table, was not confirmed from the DNA. TRBV21-1 is given as a pseudogene. This CDR3 is 9 amino acids long. The CDR3 DNA reads as TGTGCCAGGAGGGAGACCCAGTACTTC. Translating gives CARRETQYF.

This clone was observed a handful of times. The V call is TRBV27, the J call TRBJ1-2, with 7 bases matching TRBD1. Trimming removed 4 bases from V and 3 bases from J; junction bases left unmatched: 5. Germline V gene lookup returns CDR1 MNHEY and CDR2 SMNVEV (reference sequence). This CDR3 is 14 amino acids long. DNA of the CDR3: TGTGCCAGCAGTTGGACTGGACAGGACTATGGCTACACCTTC. Encoded protein: CASSWTGQDYGYTF.

This chain uses TRBV21-1 with TRBJ2-7; no check of the table's D call, TRBD2, against the DNA was made. TRBV21-1 counts as a pseudogene. The CDR3 loop spans 16 amino acids. In nucleotides, the CDR3 is TGTGCCAGCAGCCTACGGGGGGACACCATGGGTGGGGAGCAGTACTTC. Translated, it gives CASSLRGDTMGGEQYF.

This clone has more than one count but fewer than ten. The chain couples TRBV7-2 to TRBJ1-5; 7 bases are a match to TRBD1. Germline lookup yields CDR1 SGHTA and CDR2 FQGNSA. V dropped 1 base and J dropped 0; count of bases not matched to a gene: 0. The CDR3 runs 15 residues. The CDR3 region is CASSLGQGSNQPQHF. The CDR3 DNA is TGTGCCAGCAGCTTAGGACAGGGTAGCAATCAGCCCCAGCATTTT.

This rearrangement joins TRBV5-1 to TRBJ1-1; no reliable D call. Trimming took off 4 bases at V and 1 base at J, with 11 bases between the two ends. Per germline, CDR1 SGHRS and CDR2 YFSETQ. The CDR3 loop spans 14 amino acids. CDR3 sequence (DNA): TGCGCCAGCAGCCCAGGTGGAAAGAACACTGAAGCTTTCTTT. The encoded protein is CASSPGGKNTEAFF.

This clone turned up a few times. The chain joins TRBV7-9 to TRBJ1-1, with 7 bases that match TRBD1. The CDR3 totals 17 residues. The junction had 16 bases not matched to a gene; V was cut back by 5 bases and J by 4 bases. The germline CDR1 and CDR2 sequences are SEHNR and FQNEAQ (reference sequence). DNA of the CDR3: TGTGCCAGCAGCCTCACCGCCGGAGGGGGCGGCGGCACTGAAGCTTTCTTT. It is translated as CASSLTAGGGGGTEAFF.

V gene TRBV28 combines with J gene TRBJ2-3; a weak D match, TRBD2 (6 bases). The CDR3 is 13 amino acids. Trimming left V 4 bases short and J 6 bases short, with 11 bases between. Germline V gene data show CDR1 as MDHEN and CDR2 as SYDVKM. CDR3 loop: CASSYTSSDTQYF. Here the CDR3 DNA reads TGTGCCAGCAGTTATACTAGCAGCGATACGCAGTATTTT.

This chain joins TRBV28 and TRBJ2-7; D might be TRBD2 (7 bases). Germline V lookup: CDR1 MDHEN, CDR2 SYDVKM. The CDR3 extends over 13 amino acids. Trimming took off 6 bases at V and 6 bases at J, with 15 bases between the two ends. This CDR3 reads CASRDGGLSEQYF. CDR3 in DNA: TGTGCCAGCAGGGACGGGGGGCTAAGCGAGCAGTACTTC.

The chain has TRBV6-5 and TRBJ1-2; 8 nucleotides line up with TRBD1. The V segment lost 4 bases and the J segment 7 bases; nucleotides outside the gene matches: 2. This CDR3 is built from 12 residues. Germline V gene data show CDR1 as MNHEY and CDR2 as SVGAGI. Written as DNA, the CDR3 is TGTGCCAGCAGTTCCACAGGGGGTGGCTACACCTTC. Translation gives CASSSTGGGYTF.